The T cell receptor beta chain described here comes from a study of T cells expressing NK-cell markers. Study at large: Sorted T-cell subsets CD3+CD56+NKG2C+, CD3+CD56+NKG2C- and CD3+CD56-NKG2C+ were TCR beta-sequenced. Just one sequenced donor of eight was HCMV-seronegative, while seven were seropositive. Study-wide results and caveats: Unclear, still, was the HCMV specificity of the expanded NKG2C+ T cell clones.

The TCR beta cDNA came from 5'RACE template switching with UMIs. One entry per CDR3 protein, without DNA, is what TCRdb gives after re-calling the 5' RACE reads. With some 600,000 distinct CDR3 sequences in the sample, the ten largest clones hold less than 4.5%. A word on this clonotype: Antigen: not known.

CDR1 and CDR2 (germline): SGHRS, YFSETQ. This CDR3 contains 15 residues. The TCR originated in a man younger than 35 in good health. This chain joins TRBV5-1 and TRBJ2-3. Specimen: blood T cells: a sorted CD56 or NKG2C T cell subset, CD4+ or CD8+ T cells, or bulk PBMC T cells (not recorded which). The CDR3 protein is CASSLDSGVTDTQYF. Variable domain in full (rest from reference TRBV5-1 and TRBJ2-3): KAGVTQTPRYLIKTRGQQVTLSCSPISGHRSVSWYQQTPGQGLQFLFEYFSETQRNKGNFPGRFSGRQFSNSRSEMNVSTLELGDSALYLCASSLDSGVTDTQYFGPGTRLTVL.